This T cell receptor (beta chain) was documented in a study of technical replicates of blood from a handful of donors. The trim removed 1 base at V and 4 bases at J, leaving 5 bases unmatched. The CDR3 is 15 amino acids. Germline V lookup: CDR1 SGHRS, CDR2 YFSETQ. Only in-frame clones appear in the TCRdb table, and some are missing; sequencing was by immunoSEQ multiplex PCR. The table shows 45,000 to 60,000 clones, with around 96% occurring only once. The source of this sequence is a human donor in good health. Some clones in this sample may be carry-over from other donors' samples. Sequencing was performed on PBMCs. The chain couples TRBV5-1 to TRBJ2-1; 7 positions match TRBD2. CDR3 amino acids: CASSLSGGSYNEQFF. The CDR3 DNA is TGCGCCAGCAGCTTGTCGGGAGGATCTTACAATGAGCAGTTCTTC.